This note documents a single T cell receptor (beta chain) sequence. What it binds is unknown. A second PCR of roughly 7 to 11 cycles used a sample-barcoded 5' primer and a J-beta primer mix. TCRdb called the 5' RACE reads again in MiXCR, with one record for every CDR3 protein. The table shows roughly 1,300,000 distinct CDR3 sequences, with approximately 63% occurring only once. Researchers isolated at least 6.5 million PBMCs per sample. Trimming cost V 2 bases and J 5 bases, with 19 bases left between them. CDR1 and CDR2 from the germline V gene are SGHRS and YFSETQ. There are 17 residues in the CDR3. This entry belongs to a study of blood T cells in healthy people across ages. The study's findings and limits: Older individuals had lower TCR beta diversity per million T cells (the decline was roughly linear). The study found more naive CD4+ cells and higher diversity in long-lived than aged donors.

Sequencing was performed on blood. The chain carries TRBV5-1 and TRBJ2-2; possible D gene TRBD2, 5 bases. The clonotype comes from a man between 18 and 29 years old in good health. CDR3 nucleotides: TGCGCCAGCAGCTTCCGGACCGGGGAGCGGTGGACCGGGGAGCTGTTTTTT. Its translation: CASSFRTGERWTGELFF.